These T cell receptor beta chains were read from a single sample in a study of blood T cell repertoires in COVID-19. Profiled with immunoSEQ multiplex PCR; TCRdb holds only in-frame clones, not every one. The data contain some 130,000 clones, approximately 90% of them seen just once; the ten biggest clones take up 18%. The sample comprised peripheral blood. These receptors were taken from a middle-aged man with active or convalescent COVID-19. Both conserved end residues are part of each CDR3. The D gene is left open where the match is weak. A row's size may be missing; if present it is once, few, many or a size class.

V: TRBV27
D: TRBD2
J: TRBJ2-1
size: NA
DNA: TGTGCCAGCAGTTTCCAGACTAGCGGGAGTGGTGAGCAGTTCTTC
CDR3: CASSFQTSGSGEQFF

V: TRBV29-1
D: NA
J: TRBJ1-1
size: NA
DNA: TGCAGCGTGACGACGGGACACTTACTCACTGAAGCTTTCTTT
CDR3: CSVTTGHLLTEAFF

V: TRBV24-1
D: NA
J: TRBJ2-7
size: few
DNA: TGTGCCCCCTTTGACAGTGTCGGTTCCTACGAGCAGTACTTC
CDR3: CAPFDSVGSYEQYF

V: TRBV25-1
D: NA
J: TRBJ2-2
size: few
DNA: TGTGCCAGCAGCTCGGCGGGTTCCACCGGGGAGCTGTTTTTT
CDR3: CASSSAGSTGELFF

V: TRBV14
D: NA
J: TRBJ2-3
size: NA
DNA: TGTGCCAGCAGCCGAGTTCCCAACACAGATACGCAGTATTTT
CDR3: CASSRVPNTDTQYF

V: TRBV7-9
D: TRBD1
J: TRBJ1-4
size: NA
DNA: TGTGCCAGCAGCCCGGGACAGGGACGGGAAAAACTGTTTTTT
CDR3: CASSPGQGREKLFF

V: TRBV25-1
D: NA
J: TRBJ2-4
size: NA
DNA: TGTGCCAGCAGTGAATCCCCCAGTGACATTCAGTACTTC
CDR3: CASSESPSDIQYF

V: TRBV3-1/TRBV3-2
D: NA
J: TRBJ2-3
size: NA
DNA: TGTGCCAGCAGCCAAGATGGACTGCGGTCAGAGTATTTT
CDR3: CASSQDGLRSEYF

V: TRBV19
D: TRBD2
J: TRBJ2-3
size: NA
DNA: TGTGCCACAGGGAGGGCTAGCGGGACAGATACGCAGTATTTT
CDR3: CATGRASGTDTQYF

V: TRBV29-1
D: NA
J: TRBJ2-2
size: few
DNA: TGCAGCGTTGAAGATACAGGTCGCGGCACCGGGGAGCTGTTTTTT
CDR3: CSVEDTGRGTGELFF

V: TRBV5-8
D: NA
J: TRBJ1-1
size: NA
DNA: TGTGCCAGCAGCTTAAGGAGGGACACTGAAGCTTTCTTT
CDR3: CASSLRRDTEAFF

V: TRBV5-1
D: NA
J: TRBJ1-1
size: NA
DNA: TGCGCCAGCAGCTTGGTTCAGGGAGGCAACACTGAAGCTTTCTTT
CDR3: CASSLVQGGNTEAFF

V: TRBV6-5
D: NA
J: TRBJ1-1
size: few
DNA: TGTGCCAGCAGCCCGGGACTTTTTGTAACGGGAGCTTTCTTT
CDR3: CASSPGLFVTGAFF

V: TRBV3-1/TRBV3-2
D: NA
J: TRBJ1-6
size: NA
DNA: TGTGCCAGCAGCCAAGAACACCAAGACGGGCCCCTCCACTTT
CDR3: CASSQEHQDGPLHF

V: TRBV5-1
D: NA
J: TRBJ1-3
size: once
DNA: TGCGCCAGCAGCTTGGATGGGGCTCACGGAAACACCATATATTTT
CDR3: CASSLDGAHGNTIYF

V: TRBV6-1
D: NA
J: TRBJ1-1
size: NA
DNA: TGTGCCAGCAGTGAGTTTTATCGGGAGAACACTGAAGCTTTCTTT
CDR3: CASSEFYRENTEAFF

V: TRBV28
D: NA
J: TRBJ1-1
size: NA
DNA: TGTGCCAGCAGTAGGAGAGGGCAAAGGAACACTGAAGCTTTCTTT
CDR3: CASSRRGQRNTEAFF

V: TRBV6-2/TRBV6-3
D: NA
J: TRBJ2-5
size: few
DNA: TGTGCCAGCAGTTATGAGAACGGGGGGCTCCAAGAGACCCAGTACTTC
CDR3: CASSYENGGLQETQYF

V: TRBV28
D: NA
J: TRBJ2-3
size: NA
DNA: TGTGCCAGCAGTTTTAGCACCGGTACGCAGTATTTT
CDR3: CASSFSTGTQYF

V: TRBV28
D: TRBD1
J: TRBJ2-2
size: NA
DNA: TGTGCCAGCAGCCCGGGACAGGGCCTTAGGGAGCTGTTTTTT
CDR3: CASSPGQGLRELFF

V: TRBV5-6
D: TRBD1
J: TRBJ1-5
size: NA
DNA: TGTGCCAGCAGCTTTTCCGGGACAGGACTTTATAATCAGCCCCAGCATTTT
CDR3: CASSFSGTGLYNQPQHF

V: TRBV7-2
D: TRBD1
J: TRBJ1-1
size: NA
DNA: TGTGCCAGCAGCTTAGTTGGGACAGGAAACACTGAAGCTTTCTTT
CDR3: CASSLVGTGNTEAFF

V: TRBV19
D: TRBD2
J: TRBJ2-1
size: NA
DNA: TGTGCCAGTAGTATGATCCCTAGCGGCTATAGCTCCTACAATGAGCAGTTCTTC
CDR3: CASSMIPSGYSSYNEQFF

V: TRBV5-5
D: NA
J: TRBJ2-7
size: NA
DNA: TGTGCCAGCAGCTTTGATGGGCGTACTAGCGAGCAGTACTTC
CDR3: CASSFDGRTSEQYF

V: TRBV10-2
D: TRBD1
J: TRBJ2-4
size: NA
DNA: TGCGCCAGCAGTGGTTACAGGGGGCCCCCCAAAAACATTCAGTACTTC
CDR3: CASSGYRGPPKNIQYF

V: TRBV6-5
D: NA
J: TRBJ1-5
size: NA
DNA: TGTGCCAGCAGTTACGACGGGGTAGTATTTGAGCCCCAGCATTTT
CDR3: CASSYDGVVFEPQHF

V: TRBV7-2
D: NA
J: TRBJ2-7
size: NA
DNA: TGTGCCAGCAGCTTAGCCGGGTCGGCCGCTCGGGAGCAGTACTTC
CDR3: CASSLAGSAAREQYF

V: TRBV6-1
D: NA
J: TRBJ1-2
size: NA
DNA: TGTGCCAGCAGTGAAGCACAGGACTATGGCTACACCTTC
CDR3: CASSEAQDYGYTF

V: TRBV5-5
D: NA
J: TRBJ1-5
size: NA
DNA: TGTGCCAGCAGCTTGTCGCGGGAGGATCAGCCCCAGCATTTT
CDR3: CASSLSREDQPQHF

V: TRBV29-1
D: NA
J: TRBJ1-4
size: NA
DNA: TGCAGCGTTGCCGCGGGTCGGGAAAAACTGTTTTTT
CDR3: CSVAAGREKLFF

V: TRBV5-6
D: NA
J: TRBJ2-3
size: NA
DNA: TGTGCCAGCAGCCCCCTGGGACTCCAACCCACAGATACGCAGTATTTT
CDR3: CASSPLGLQPTDTQYF

V: TRBV28
D: TRBD2
J: TRBJ2-7
size: NA
DNA: TGTGCCAGCAGACCCGGACTAGCGGGAACCGACGAGCAGTACTTC
CDR3: CASRPGLAGTDEQYF

V: TRBV5-1
D: NA
J: TRBJ2-7
size: NA
DNA: TGCGCCAGCAGCTTGAAAGCCCTCGAGCAGTACTTC
CDR3: CASSLKALEQYF

V: TRBV28
D: TRBD2
J: TRBJ2-3
size: NA
DNA: TGTGCCAGCAACCCCCCCGGACTAGCGGCGAGCACAGATACGCAGTATTTT
CDR3: CASNPPGLAASTDTQYF

V: TRBV28
D: TRBD1
J: TRBJ1-5
size: NA
DNA: TGTGCCTCTAGGACAGGATTTATTCAGCCCCAGCATTTT
CDR3: CASRTGFIQPQHF

V: TRBV7-2
D: TRBD2
J: TRBJ2-1
size: NA
DNA: TGTGCCAGCAGCTCCCAGCGGGGGGGGTCCTACAATGAGCAGTTCTTC
CDR3: CASSSQRGGSYNEQFF

V: TRBV10-3
D: TRBD1
J: TRBJ2-1
size: NA
DNA: TGTGCCATCAGGCCCGGGACAGGGGGCACCGGCTCCTACAATGAGCAGTTCTTC
CDR3: CAIRPGTGGTGSYNEQFF

V: TRBV2
D: TRBD2
J: TRBJ2-1
size: NA
DNA: TGTGCCAGCAGTCTGAGCGGGACCGCCTACAATGAGCAGTTCTTC
CDR3: CASSLSGTAYNEQFF

V: TRBV7-9
D: TRBD1
J: TRBJ1-2
size: NA
DNA: TGTGCCAGCAGCATTCTGGACAGGGGAGATAATGGCTACACCTTC
CDR3: CASSILDRGDNGYTF

V: TRBV2
D: TRBD2
J: TRBJ2-3
size: NA
DNA: TGTGCCAGCAGTAAGGACTTAGCTAGCGGGAGCTTCACAGATACGCAGTATTTT
CDR3: CASSKDLASGSFTDTQYF

V: TRBV4-1
D: TRBD1
J: TRBJ1-4
size: NA
DNA: TGCGCCAGCAGCCGGGCGGGACAGGGGGCAAACGAAAAACTGTTTTTT
CDR3: CASSRAGQGANEKLFF

V: TRBV19
D: TRBD2
J: TRBJ2-1
size: NA
DNA: TGTGCCAGTAGTATAGGCCTAGCGGGGGTAAGCTCCTACAATGAGCAGTTCTTC
CDR3: CASSIGLAGVSSYNEQFF

V: TRBV30
D: NA
J: TRBJ2-3
size: once
DNA: TGTGCCTGGAATCCGGGGGGCCGCGAAGATACGCAGTATTTT
CDR3: CAWNPGGREDTQYF

V: TRBV27
D: TRBD2
J: TRBJ2-7
size: NA
DNA: TGTGCCAGCAGTTTGGGGGAGGGGTACTTC
CDR3: CASSLGEGYF

V: TRBV4-2
D: NA
J: TRBJ1-6
size: NA
DNA: TGTGCCAGCAGGGTGACAGGTAATTCACCCCTCCACTTT
CDR3: CASRVTGNSPLHF

V: TRBV1
D: NA
J: TRBJ2-7
size: once
DNA: TGCACCAGCAGCCAGAGCTGTGCCCGATCCTACGAGCAGTACTTC
CDR3: CTSSQSCARSYEQYF

V: TRBV4-3
D: NA
J: TRBJ1-4
size: NA
DNA: TGCGCCAGCAGCCAAGCGAGACAGCTATCAACTAATGAAAAACTGTTTTTT
CDR3: CASSQARQLSTNEKLFF

V: TRBV6-2/TRBV6-3
D: NA
J: TRBJ1-5
size: NA
DNA: TGTGCCAGCAGTTACAAGATAGCTGGTCAGCCCCAGCATTTT
CDR3: CASSYKIAGQPQHF

V: TRBV7-8
D: TRBD2
J: TRBJ2-2
size: NA
DNA: TGTGCCAGCAGCCCCGCCTTGACTAGCGTACCACCGGGGGACACCGGGGAGCTGTTTTTT
CDR3: CASSPALTSVPPGDTGELFF

V: TRBV6-2/TRBV6-3
D: TRBD2
J: TRBJ2-1
size: NA
DNA: TGTGCCAGCAGCAATTCACCGGGACTAGCGGGCAATGAGCAGTTCTTC
CDR3: CASSNSPGLAGNEQFF